The 28 T cell receptor beta chains given below trace back to one sample, sequenced in a study of OX40 agonist ivuxolimab in advanced cancers. This table comes from immunoSEQ multiplex PCR, and its TCRdb copy is limited to in-frame clones, with some not included. The sample shows roughly 48,000 clones, around 79% of them seen only once. The sequences come from CD4+ or CD8+ T cells sorted from blood, collected in a trial of the OX40 agonist ivuxolimab. All receptors derive from an adult with an advanced solid tumor such as melanoma, head and neck, liver or kidney cancer.

This clone has a single count. The rearrangement joins TRBV2 to TRBJ1-2; D uncertain. Germline assignment: CDR1 SNHLY and CDR2 FYNNEI. The CDR3 is made up of 14 amino acids. The V end lost 2 bases, the J end lost 4 bases, and 11 bases lay between the germline ends. The CDR3 bases are TGTGCCAGCAGTGAACAACCAACTCTCTATGGCTACACCTTC. Encoded protein: CASSEQPTLYGYTF.

For this clone: At one boundary the junction diverges from the germline segment, which might be a read error. This chain connects TRBV11-3 to TRBJ2-7, with TRBD2 matching over 7 bases. The CDR3 consists of 16 residues. Germline V gene sequence: CDR1 SGHNT, CDR2 YENEEA. DNA for the CDR3: TGTGCCAGCAACTTAGATCTAGCGGATAGCTCCTACGAGCAGTACTTC. It translates to CASNLDLADSSYEQYF.

This sequence joins TRBV9 and TRBJ1-2; 7 nucleotides align to TRBD1. This CDR3 spans 15 amino acids. With 0 bases clipped from V and 3 bases from J, the junction kept 5 bases outside the gene matches. Germline CDR1 reads SGDLS; CDR2 reads YYNGEE. Here the CDR3 DNA reads TGTGCCAGCAGCGTAGCCGGGACAGCCTACTATGGCTACACCTTC. Amino acids: CASSVAGTAYYGYTF.

The gene calls are TRBV27 and TRBJ2-7; the match to TRBD2 covers 12 bases. CDR1 and CDR2 from the germline V gene are MNHEY and SMNVEV (reference sequence). This CDR3 has 19 amino acids. V lost 7 bases to trimming and J lost 0 bases; unmatched junction nucleotides: 16. The CDR3 reads CASTRSLRRTSGISYEQYF. As DNA, the CDR3 is TGTGCCAGCACCCGATCTCTAAGAAGGACTAGCGGGATCTCCTACGAGCAGTACTTC.

This chain uses TRBV27 with TRBJ1-6; tentatively, D is TRBD1 (5 bases). Germline V gene sequence: CDR1 MNHEY, CDR2 SMNVEV (reference sequence). V gave up 2 bases and J gave up 14 bases, with 7 bases separating them. This CDR3 has 11 residues. CDR3 sequence (DNA): TGTGCCAGCAGTTTAGGGGGTTCCCTCCACTTT. Amino acids: CASSLGGSLHF.

CDR3 residues: CASSSSAGTIYEQYF. CDR3 nucleotide sequence: TGTGCCAGCAGCAGTTCGGCGGGAACAATCTACGAGCAGTACTTC. The chain is built from TRBV7-7 and TRBJ2-7, with a possible D match to TRBD2 (6 bases). This CDR3 region has 15 residues. CDR1 is SSHAT, CDR2 FNYEAQ, per germline (reference sequence). Trimming stripped 5 bases from V and 3 bases from J, with 17 bases between.

The V gene is TRBV30, the J gene TRBJ1-3; a weak D match, TRBD1 (5 bases). With 1 base removed from V and 0 bases from J, the gap between germline ends came to 10 bases. The CDR3 has 15 residues. Germline values: CDR1 GTSNPN, CDR2 SVGIG (reference sequence). The CDR3 coding sequence is TGTGCCTGGAGTGAAGGGGTTTCCTCTGGAAACACCATATATTTT. Residues: CAWSEGVSSGNTIYF.

V and J are TRBV7-2 and TRBJ2-1; 7 bases are shared with TRBD2. The CDR3 loop spans 15 amino acids. Unmatched junction bases numbered 7, after V lost 3 bases and J lost 5 bases. CDR1 and CDR2 (germline): SGHTA, FQGNSA. The CDR3 DNA follows: TGTGCCAGCAGCTTTAGGACTAGTCAGAACAATGAGCAGTTCTTC. As protein: CASSFRTSQNNEQFF.

CDR3 protein: CASSESGGGTLSNEQFF. CDR3 sequence (DNA): TGTGCCAGCAGTGAATCGGGGGGGGGAACACTGAGCAATGAGCAGTTCTTC. The chain recombines TRBV6-1 with TRBJ2-1, with 8 bases fitting TRBD2. Trimming removed 2 bases from V and 6 bases from J; junction bases left unmatched: 12. The CDR3 runs 17 residues. The germline CDR1 and CDR2 sequences are MNHNS and SASEGT.

J is TRBJ2-1 and V is TRBV14; the D is unclear. V gave up 1 base and J gave up 4 bases, with 14 bases separating them. Germline assignment: CDR1 SGHDN and CDR2 FVKESK. CDR3 length: 16 amino acids. The CDR3 DNA follows: TGTGCCAGCAGCCAAGTTTTAGGGCTACAATACAATGAGCAGTTCTTC. This codes for CASSQVLGLQYNEQFF.

The V call is TRBV19, the J call TRBJ2-7; TRBD2 is a possible D gene (5 bases). The V end was cut by 5 bases, the J end by 5 bases, with 10 bases between. CDR3 length: 12 amino acids. The germline gives CDR1 LNHDA, CDR2 SQIVND (reference sequence). The CDR3 is CASSPGSDEQYF. DNA of the CDR3: TGTGCCAGTAGTCCGGGATCAGACGAGCAGTACTTC.

The rearrangement uses TRBV5-4 and TRBJ1-3, with 11 nucleotides matching TRBD1. Germline CDR1 SGHNT, CDR2 YYREEE (reference sequence). The CDR3 is 15 residues long. J lost 2 bases, V lost 6 bases, and 4 bases had no gene match. Here the CDR3 DNA reads TGTGCCAGCACCGGACAGGGGGCGCCTGGAAACACCATATATTTT. Protein: CASTGQGAPGNTIYF. Full variable domain (outside the CDR3, taken from reference TRBV5-4 and TRBJ1-3): ETGVTQSPTHLIKTRGQQVTLRCSSQSGHNTVSWYQQALGQGPQFIFQYYREEENGRGNFPPRFSGLQFPNYSSELNVNALELDDSALYLCASTGQGAPGNTIYFGEGSWLTVV.

The V call is TRBV29-1, the J call TRBJ2-7; TRBD1 matches 8 bases. Trimming took 2 bases from V and 0 from J; bases not matched to a gene: 18. The CDR3 contains 19 residues. Germline CDR1 reads SQVTM; CDR2 reads ANQGSEA. The CDR3 coding sequence is TGCAGCGTTGAACCCCTAAGGGGACAGGCACTTTCGAGCTCCTACGAGCAGTACTTC. This translates into CSVEPLRGQALSSSYEQYF.

The chain employs TRBV4-2 and TRBJ2-5, with D tentatively TRBD2 (6 bases). With the DNA end fitting TRBJ2-7 better, the J assignment may be wrong. From germline, CDR1 is LGHNA and CDR2 YNFKEQ. CDR3 length equals 22 residues. As DNA, the CDR3 is TGTGCCAGCAGCCAAGTTAATGCCCTTGGCGGGACGACTTCTATTTTCACCTACGAGCAGTACTTC. Protein sequence: CASSQVNALGGTTSIFTYEQYF.

This clone was detected only once. The V and J genes are TRBV7-2 and TRBJ2-5, with D perhaps matching TRBD2 (6 bases). V lost 5 bases, J lost 9 bases, and 19 bases lay in between. The germline V gene encodes CDR1 SGHTA and CDR2 FQGNSA. The CDR3 contains 14 residues. CDR3 loop: CASSTSGASGPQYF. The CDR3 DNA sequence: TGTGCCAGCAGCACATCAGGCGCCAGCGGGCCCCAGTACTTC. Filled out from reference TRBV7-2 and TRBJ2-5, the complete variable domain reads GAGVSQSPSNKVTEKGKDVELRCDPISGHTALYWYRQSLGQGLEFLIYFQGNSAPDKSGLPSDRFSAERTGGSVSTLTIQRTQQEDSAVYLCASSTSGASGPQYFGPGTRLLVL.

The chain recombines TRBV6-6 with TRBJ2-7, with no clear D. Germline loops: CDR1 MNHNY, CDR2 SVGAGI (reference sequence). V lost 0 bases and J 3 bases, leaving 15 bases between the germline ends. The CDR3 spans 16 residues. The CDR3 loop reads CASSYSLRPSIYEQYF. CDR3 coding DNA: TGTGCCAGCAGTTACTCGCTACGCCCATCCATCTACGAGCAGTACTTC.

This clone was detected once. The chain uses TRBV5-1 and TRBJ2-7; 10 bases agree with TRBD1. This CDR3 region has 16 residues. The V and J ends lost 0 bases and 5 bases, in that order; junction bases with no gene match: 8. Germline CDR1 SGHRS, CDR2 YFSETQ. The CDR3 here is CASSLVGTDRGDEQYF. CDR3 nucleotide sequence: TGCGCCAGCAGCTTGGTGGGGACGGACAGGGGGGACGAGCAGTACTTC.

V and J are TRBV7-2 and TRBJ2-5; D possibly corresponds to TRBD1 (6 bases). This CDR3 region has 13 residues. Trimming stripped 8 bases from V and 4 bases from J, with 14 bases between. CDR1 SGHTA and CDR2 FQGNSA come from the germline V gene. The CDR3 loop reads CASGGQFGETQYF. CDR3 in DNA: TGTGCCAGCGGAGGACAGTTTGGAGAGACCCAGTACTTC.

The CDR3: CASSQDLGRYEQYF. The CDR3 coding sequence is TGTGCCAGCAGCCAAGATTTGGGGCGATACGAGCAGTACTTC. The chain has TRBV14 and TRBJ2-7; a weak D match, TRBD1 (5 bases). CDR3 length: 14 residues. The germline V gene encodes CDR1 SGHDN and CDR2 FVKESK. The ends were cut back, 0 bases at V and 4 bases at J, with 10 bases in the middle.

This sequence joins TRBV6-1 and TRBJ1-2; D remains unclear. V was cut by 7 bases and J by 0 bases, with 12 bases left in between. This CDR3 is built from 14 residues. Germline CDR1 reads MNHNS; CDR2 reads SASEGT. CDR3 protein: CASKLDSANYGYTF. The CDR3 bases are TGTGCCAGCAAACTTGACTCAGCTAACTATGGCTACACCTTC.

The chain joins TRBV21-1 to TRBJ2-1; TRBD2, the table's D call, lacks a check against the DNA. TRBV21-1 is labeled a pseudogene. This CDR3 comprises 16 residues. The CDR3 nucleotides are TGTGCCAGCAGCAAAGACCGAGGGCGCTCCTACAATGAGCAGTTCTTC. Translation: CASSKDRGRSYNEQFF.

The chain employs TRBV18 and TRBJ2-7; D is undetermined. CDR1 and CDR2 (germline): KGHSH, LQKENI. V lost 6 bases and J 2 bases, leaving 14 bases between the germline ends. There are 14 residues in the CDR3. CDR3 residues: CASSQASETYEQYF. The CDR3 nucleotides read TGTGCCAGCTCCCAGGCGTCGGAAACCTACGAGCAGTACTTC.

This clone is classed as medium-sized (0.01 to 0.1%). The chain has TRBV4-3 and TRBJ1-2; a weak D match, TRBD1 (6 bases). Germline V gene lookup returns CDR1 LGHNA and CDR2 YSLEER. This CDR3 is 13 amino acids long. V was cut by 0 bases and J by 7 bases, with 9 bases left in between. CDR3 region: CASSQDYRAGYTF. The CDR3 DNA is TGCGCCAGCAGCCAAGATTACAGGGCTGGCTACACCTTC.

This clone was observed a single time. J is TRBJ2-6 and V is TRBV15; D unclear. Germline V CDR1 and CDR2: LNHNV, YYDKDF (reference sequence). The germline V and J ends were trimmed by 1 base and 0 bases, with 4 bases remaining between them. The CDR3 is 15 amino acids. The CDR3 region is CATSRGGSGANVLTF. The CDR3 DNA sequence: TGTGCCACCAGCAGAGGTGGCTCTGGGGCCAACGTCCTGACTTTC.

The rearrangement joins TRBV5-1 to TRBJ2-1; 11 nucleotides align to TRBD2. With V trimmed by 3 bases and J by 4 bases, 3 bases remained unmatched. The CDR3 has 15 residues. Germline V gives CDR1 SGHRS, CDR2 YFSETQ. The DNA of the CDR3 is TGCGCCAGCAGCTCTACTAGCGGGAGTTACAATGAGCAGTTCTTC. Translated, it gives CASSSTSGSYNEQFF. Based on the CDR3 plus reference TRBV5-1 and TRBJ2-1, the full variable domain is KAGVTQTPRYLIKTRGQQVTLSCSPISGHRSVSWYQQTPGQGLQFLFEYFSETQRNKGNFPGRFSGRQFSNSRSEMNVSTLELGDSALYLCASSSTSGSYNEQFFGPGTRLTVL.

The CDR3 loop is CASSLGRGARNTGELFF. Here the CDR3 DNA reads TGTGCCAGCAGCTTGGGGCGCGGAGCGAGGAACACCGGGGAGCTGTTTTTT. The rearrangement uses TRBV5-4 and TRBJ2-2; no clear D gene. The CDR3 sequence is 17 residues long. The V end was cut by 0 bases, the J end by 1 base, with 13 bases between. The germline V gene has CDR1 SGHNT and CDR2 YYREEE (reference sequence).

V gene TRBV6-1 combines with J gene TRBJ1-3, with D unclear. Trimming took 8 bases from V and 3 from J, leaving 14 bases between them. CDR1 is MNHNS, CDR2 SASEGT, per germline. This CDR3 contains 14 residues. Here the CDR3 reads CASLTVNLGNTIYF. In DNA, the CDR3 is TGTGCCAGCCTTACAGTCAATCTTGGAAACACCATATATTTT.

V is TRBV7-2 and J is TRBJ2-7, with TRBD1 identical over 8 bases. The junction had 11 bases not matched to a gene; V was cut back by 4 bases and J by 3 bases. Germline CDR1 reads SGHTA; CDR2 reads FQGNSA. The CDR3 loop spans 16 amino acids. The CDR3 loop reads CASSSTGGTGNYEQYF. Written as DNA, the CDR3 is TGTGCCAGCAGCTCAACCGGCGGGACAGGTAACTACGAGCAGTACTTC. The full variable domain, rest sourced from reference TRBV7-2 and TRBJ2-7, is GAGVSQSPSNKVTEKGKDVELRCDPISGHTALYWYRQSLGQGLEFLIYFQGNSAPDKSGLPSDRFSAERTGGSVSTLTIQRTQQEDSAVYLCASSSTGGTGNYEQYFGPGTRLTVT.